Following are 25 T cell receptor beta chains from one sample sequenced in a study of shared clonotypes between healthy human individuals. Repertoires were generated with immunoSEQ multiplex PCR, while TCRdb's copy carries only in-frame clones and drops some. Seen here are approximately 2,000,000 clones, 92% observed once, and the top ten hold 0.3% to 0.4%. Sequenced material: naive CD4+ T cells from PBMCs. Subset in this sample: CD45RA+ positively selected. The receptors originated from a young man in good health. Some clones in this sample may be carry-over from other donors' samples.

This rearrangement joins TRBV6-6 to TRBJ2-1; 10 bases agree with TRBD2. The junction had 2 bases not matched to a gene; V was cut back by 2 bases and J by 4 bases. The germline CDR1 and CDR2 sequences are MNHNY and SVGAGI (reference sequence). The CDR3 totals 15 residues. The CDR3 DNA reads TGTGCCAGCAGTTACGGGACTAGCGCATACAATGAGCAGTTCTTC. Its protein is CASSYGTSAYNEQFF.

The chain links TRBV13 to TRBJ1-3; unclear D gene. Looked up from germline, CDR1 is PRHDT and CDR2 is FYEKMQ (reference sequence). There are 17 residues in the CDR3. V was trimmed by 5 bases and J by 0 bases, leaving 17 bases between them. The CDR3 DNA follows: TGTGCCAGCAGCCGAAACGCTGACGGGAGCTCTGGAAACACCATATATTTT. It yields the protein CASSRNADGSSGNTIYF.

V gene TRBV5-8 combines with J gene TRBJ1-2, with unresolved D. Trimming cost V 7 bases and J 4 bases, with 11 bases left between them. The CDR3 has 12 residues. Germline V lookup: CDR1 SGHTS, CDR2 YDEGEE. For the CDR3, the DNA is TGTGCCAGCCGTTATCAATTCTATGGCTACACCTTC. It codes for CASRYQFYGYTF.

This chain uses TRBV27 with TRBJ2-2, with D possibly being TRBD1 or TRBD2 (5 bases each). CDR3 size: 17 residues. Looked up from germline, CDR1 is MNHEY and CDR2 is SMNVEV (reference sequence). Trimming removed 6 bases from V and 0 bases from J, with 17 bases in between. The CDR3 sequence is CASRRLSGTPNTGELFF. CDR3 DNA sequence: TGTGCCAGCAGGAGACTCTCCGGGACCCCGAACACCGGGGAGCTGTTTTTT.

This CDR3 reads CASSYASTGGTEAFF. The CDR3 DNA sequence: TGTGCCAGCAGTTACGCTTCGACAGGGGGCACTGAAGCTTTCTTT. The V gene is TRBV6-5, the J gene TRBJ1-1; TRBD1 aligns across 9 bases. Germline V CDR1 and CDR2: MNHEY, SVGAGI. With V trimmed by 2 bases and J by 4 bases, 5 bases remained unmatched. The CDR3 length is 15 residues.

The V call is TRBV5-1, the J call TRBJ1-2; 9 positions match TRBD1. The CDR3 is made up of 17 amino acids. Germline V CDR1 and CDR2: SGHRS, YFSETQ. V shed 3 bases, J shed 1 base, and the junction held 10 bases outside the gene matches. CDR3 protein: CASSSGTGSILNYGYTF. The CDR3 DNA reads TGCGCCAGCAGCTCGGGGACAGGGTCCATTCTTAACTATGGCTACACCTTC.

The rearrangement joins TRBV18 to TRBJ1-4, with 7 bases identical to TRBD1. V lost 3 bases, J lost 6 bases, and 7 bases stayed unmatched. This CDR3 is built from 15 residues. In germline, CDR1 is KGHSH, CDR2 LQKENI. CDR3 nucleotide sequence: TGTGCCAGCTCACCTCGACAGGGCTGGGATGAAAAACTGTTTTTT. Its protein is CASSPRQGWDEKLFF.

The chain uses TRBV28 and TRBJ2-1, with 15 positions matching TRBD2. Germline lookup yields CDR1 MDHEN and CDR2 SYDVKM. The CDR3 spans 17 residues. V trimming: 5 bases; J trimming: 8 bases; junction bases outside the gene matches: 10. This CDR3 is CASSGTSGRPTPHEQFF. Here the CDR3 DNA reads TGTGCCAGCAGTGGGACTAGCGGGAGGCCGACCCCCCATGAGCAGTTCTTC.

The chain recombines TRBV2 with TRBJ2-4, with a weak D call TRBD2 (6 bases). The CDR3 totals 14 residues. The V gene's germline CDR1 is SNHLY and CDR2 FYNNEI. V gave up 8 bases and J gave up 2 bases, with 13 bases separating them. Here the CDR3 reads CASSTGETKNIQYF. The CDR3 DNA reads as TGTGCCAGCTCGACGGGAGAAACCAAAAACATTCAGTACTTC. Variable domain in full (rest from reference TRBV2 and TRBJ2-4): EPEVTQTPSHQVTQMGQEVILRCVPISNHLYFYWYRQILGQKVEFLVSFYNNEISEKSEIFDDQFSVERPDGSNFTLKIRSTKLEDSAMYFCASSTGETKNIQYFGAGTRLSVL.

This clone came up once. V is TRBV9 and J is TRBJ1-1; 9 bases are a match to TRBD1. Per germline, CDR1 SGDLS and CDR2 YYNGEE. The CDR3 totals 15 residues. The V and J ends lost 4 bases and 4 bases, in that order; junction bases with no gene match: 8. CDR3 DNA sequence: TGTGCCAGCAGCCCCCAACAGGGGGCCACCACTGAAGCTTTCTTT. Residues: CASSPQQGATTEAFF.

This chain uses TRBV7-2 with TRBJ2-7; D gene uncertain. The germline CDR1 and CDR2 sequences are SGHTA and FQGNSA. The CDR3 runs to 14 residues. V was cut by 1 base and J by 0 bases, with 7 bases left in between. The CDR3 loop reads CASSLGAISYEQYF. The CDR3 DNA is TGTGCCAGCAGCTTAGGGGCAATCTCCTACGAGCAGTACTTC.

The chain carries TRBV5-1 and TRBJ1-5; 9 nucleotides line up with TRBD1. CDR1 is SGHRS and CDR2 is YFSETQ in the germline V gene. V trimming: 4 bases; J trimming: 4 bases; junction bases outside the gene matches: 3. This CDR3 has 14 amino acids. CDR3 protein: CASSQTGGNQPQHF. The CDR3 bases are TGCGCCAGCAGCCAGACAGGGGGGAATCAGCCCCAGCATTTT.

J is TRBJ2-7 and V is TRBV11-2, with TRBD2 matching 8 bases. J gave up 0 bases and V 1 base, and 8 bases lay outside the gene matches. This CDR3 has 17 amino acids. Germline CDR1 is SGHAT and CDR2 is FQNNGV. CDR3 coding DNA: TGTGCCAGCAGCTTAGGCACTAGGACTAGCTTCTCCTACGAGCAGTACTTC. Residues: CASSLGTRTSFSYEQYF.

The V gene is TRBV30, the J gene TRBJ2-1; D remains unclear. Germline loops: CDR1 GTSNPN, CDR2 SVGIG (reference sequence). The CDR3 loop spans 14 amino acids. Trimming stripped 2 bases from V and 6 bases from J, with 14 bases between. The CDR3 bases are TGTGCCTGGAGTTCGGGTGTGGTTGGCAATGAGCAGTTCTTC. It is translated as CAWSSGVVGNEQFF.

The table lists this clone with a count of one. The chain joins TRBV11-3 to TRBJ2-2, with TRBD2 matching 12 bases. V dropped 5 bases and J dropped 7; count of bases not matched to a gene: 5. Looked up from germline, CDR1 is SGHNT and CDR2 is YENEEA. The CDR3 loop spans 15 amino acids. The CDR3 nucleotides read TGTGCCAGCAGCCTAGCGGGAGGGCGAATCGGGGAGCTGTTTTTT. Translating it yields CASSLAGGRIGELFF.

This clone was detected only a few times. V and J are TRBV9 and TRBJ1-1, with D perhaps TRBD1 (5 bases). Germline lookup yields CDR1 SGDLS and CDR2 YYNGEE. V lost 3 bases and J lost 4, with 19 bases in between. This CDR3 spans 16 amino acids. CDR3: CASSAYAGRVTTEAFF. The CDR3 DNA sequence: TGTGCCAGCAGCGCCTATGCAGGGCGCGTGACCACTGAAGCTTTCTTT.

The J gene is TRBJ1-3, the V gene TRBV15; TRBD1 might be the D (5 bases). Germline V CDR1 and CDR2: LNHNV, YYDKDF (reference sequence). The CDR3 runs 16 residues. Trimming pared 1 base from V and 3 bases from J, leaving 13 bases between. The chain's CDR3 is CATSRGSGVGGNTIYF. The CDR3 DNA reads as TGTGCCACCAGCAGAGGCTCGGGGGTTGGTGGAAACACCATATATTTT.

The chain employs TRBV19 and TRBJ1-2, with D tentatively TRBD1 (6 bases). This CDR3 region has 13 residues. V gave up 5 bases and J gave up 5 bases, with 12 bases separating them. The germline CDR1 and CDR2 sequences are LNHDA and SQIVND (reference sequence). CDR3 sequence reads: CASSLGADYGYTF. CDR3 bases: TGTGCCAGTAGTTTGGGGGCGGATTATGGCTACACCTTC. Based on the CDR3 plus reference TRBV19 and TRBJ1-2, the full variable domain is DGGITQSPKYLFRKEGQNVTLSCEQNLNHDAMYWYRQDPGQGLRLIYYSQIVNDFQKGDIAEGYSVSREKKESFPLTVTSAQKNPTAFYLCASSLGADYGYTFGSGTRLTVV.

The chain uses TRBV28 and TRBJ1-4, with D perhaps TRBD1 (6 bases). Germline V gene lookup returns CDR1 MDHEN and CDR2 SYDVKM. V gave up 6 bases and J gave up 0 bases, with 11 bases separating them. The CDR3 length is 15 residues. The CDR3 sequence is CASRNQGTTNEKLFF. CDR3 bases: TGTGCCAGCAGAAACCAGGGGACAACTAATGAAAAACTGTTTTTT.

The chain joins TRBV6-5 to TRBJ2-2; D gene unclear. This CDR3 comprises 15 residues. Germline V gene sequence: CDR1 MNHEY, CDR2 SVGAGI. V shed 4 bases and J shed 4 bases, with 13 bases lying between them. The CDR3 loop reads CASSFNGPSTGELFF. The CDR3 coding sequence is TGTGCCAGCAGTTTTAACGGGCCTTCCACCGGGGAGCTGTTTTTT.

The J gene is TRBJ2-1, the V gene TRBV7-3; 9 positions match TRBD2. V was clipped by 4 bases and J by 9 bases; unmatched bases: 10. The germline CDR1 and CDR2 sequences are SGHTA and FQGTGA. The CDR3 is 15 amino acids. The CDR3 sequence: CASSSATSGPGEQFF. CDR3 sequence (DNA): TGTGCCAGCAGCTCGGCGACTAGCGGTCCCGGTGAGCAGTTCTTC.

Written as DNA, the CDR3 is TGTGCCAGCAGCGGACGGACAGGGCGTAATGAAAAACTGTTTTTT. It codes for CASSGRTGRNEKLFF. The V and J genes are TRBV9 and TRBJ1-4; 8 positions match TRBD1. Germline V CDR1 and CDR2: SGDLS, YYNGEE. CDR3 length equals 15 residues. Trimming cost V 3 bases and J 4 bases; bases outside gene matches: 5.

The chain joins TRBV27 to TRBJ1-1; no clear D gene. Per the germline V gene, CDR1 is MNHEY and CDR2 is SMNVEV (reference sequence). This CDR3 comprises 13 residues. V was shortened by 6 bases and J by 7 bases, with 15 bases between the two germline ends. The CDR3 bases are TGTGCCAGCAGGGTCCCCGGGGAACGTGAAGCTTTCTTT. It specifies CASRVPGEREAFF.

The rearrangement uses TRBV28 and TRBJ2-3, with D possibly being TRBD1 (6 bases). Per the germline V gene, CDR1 is MDHEN and CDR2 is SYDVKM. The CDR3 contains 16 residues. V was trimmed by 6 bases and J by 0 bases, leaving 16 bases between them. The CDR3 bases are TGTGCCAGCAGCGCACAGGGTTCAATTAGCACAGATACGCAGTATTTT. Translated: CASSAQGSISTDTQYF.

V gene TRBV7-2 combines with J gene TRBJ2-7; TRBD2 is a possible D gene (6 bases). The CDR3 covers 14 residues. V was clipped by 3 bases and J by 3 bases, with 12 bases between them. Per the germline V gene, CDR1 is SGHTA and CDR2 is FQGNSA. The CDR3 is CASSLGGTFYEQYF. For the CDR3, the DNA is TGTGCCAGCAGCTTGGGCGGGACCTTCTACGAGCAGTACTTC.